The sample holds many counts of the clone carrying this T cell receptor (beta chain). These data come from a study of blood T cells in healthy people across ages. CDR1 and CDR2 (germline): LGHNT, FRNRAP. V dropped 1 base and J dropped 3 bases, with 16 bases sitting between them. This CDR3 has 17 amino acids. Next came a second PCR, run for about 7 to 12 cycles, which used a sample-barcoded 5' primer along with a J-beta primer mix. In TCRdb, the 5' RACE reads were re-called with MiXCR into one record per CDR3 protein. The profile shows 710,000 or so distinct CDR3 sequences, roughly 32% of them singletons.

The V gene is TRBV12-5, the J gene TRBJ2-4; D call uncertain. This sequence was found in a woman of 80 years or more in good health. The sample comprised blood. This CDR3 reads CASGLAYVTYFKNIQYF. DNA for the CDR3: TGTGCTAGTGGTTTGGCGTACGTAACATACTTCAAAAACATTCAGTACTTC.